This TCR beta chain was found in a study of cytomegalovirus exposure and HLA in healthy donors. General study points: Relative to equally common others, HLA-associated TCR beta chains showed greater clonal expansion in a later analysis.

PCR was performed using 60 Vbeta and 13 Jbeta primers. Generated by immunoSEQ multiplex PCR, the TCRdb table keeps only in-frame clones and is missing some. This sample has tens of thousands of clones, with 63% found just once. With 0 bases clipped from V and 4 bases from J, the junction kept 13 bases outside the gene matches. The CDR3 runs to 18 residues. CDR1 and CDR2 from the germline V gene are MGHRA and YSYEKL. As regards this clone: Its antigen is still unknown.

This sequence was found in a woman under 40 in good health and CMV-seronegative. The chain employs TRBV4-1 and TRBJ2-3, with TRBD2 identical over 7 bases. The sequenced sample consisted of PBMCs. CDR3 sequence (DNA): TGCGCCAGCAGCCAAGAGGGGGGACTATCGGGCTTAGCAGATACGCAGTATTTT. Translated: CASSQEGGLSGLADTQYF.